One and the same sample provided the 8 T cell receptor beta chains below, sequenced in a study of blood T cell repertoires in COVID-19. Only in-frame clones appear in the TCRdb table, and some are missing; sequencing was by immunoSEQ multiplex PCR. Seen here are 50,000 to 65,000 clones, 83% observed once, and the top ten hold roughly 6%. What was sequenced was peripheral blood. These receptors were taken from a human donor in a cohort sampled during active COVID-19.

The chain is built from TRBV2 and TRBJ1-2, with 7 positions matching TRBD1. Germline V CDR1 and CDR2: SNHLY, FYNNEI. The CDR3 has 14 amino acids. The V and J ends lost 5 bases and 4 bases, in that order; junction bases with no gene match: 7. The CDR3 DNA follows: TGTGCCAGCAGTCCCCGACAGGGCATCTATGGCTACACCTTC. This sequence encodes CASSPRQGIYGYTF.

J is TRBJ2-7 and V is TRBV4-1; the D gene is possibly TRBD2 (6 bases). The germline V gene has CDR1 MGHRA and CDR2 YSYEKL. V lost 4 bases, J lost 3 bases, and 22 bases lay in between. The CDR3 consists of 17 residues. The CDR3 spells CASSPGRTRSAGYEQYF. In DNA form, the CDR3 reads TGCGCCAGCAGCCCCGGGAGAACCCGGTCGGCGGGCTACGAGCAGTACTTC.

The chain uses TRBV6-6 and TRBJ1-6; TRBD1 might be the D (5 bases). V gave up 6 bases and J gave up 5 bases, with 11 bases separating them. CDR1 and CDR2 (germline): MNHNY, SVGAGI (reference sequence). This CDR3 is built from 14 residues. CDR3 nucleotides: TGTGCCAGCAGGGCGACAGTAAATAATTCACCCCTCCACTTT. The encoded protein is CASRATVNNSPLHF.

V and J are TRBV6-5 and TRBJ1-2, with 10 bases fitting TRBD1. The germline V gene has CDR1 MNHEY and CDR2 SVGAGI. V was pared by 7 bases and J by 8 bases, with 13 bases of the junction left unmatched. This CDR3 has 15 amino acids. CDR3 DNA sequence: TGTGCCAGCACCCACCTCCCAGGGACAGGGGAGGGCTACACCTTC. The encoded protein is CASTHLPGTGEGYTF.

The chain combines TRBV6-5 with TRBJ1-2; D possibly corresponds to TRBD1 (6 bases). Trimming took off 2 bases at V and 7 bases at J, with 11 bases between the two ends. This CDR3 is built from 13 residues. Germline V gives CDR1 MNHEY, CDR2 SVGAGI. CDR3 coding DNA: TGTGCCAGCAGTTACGGTTTCAGGGGTGGCTACACCTTC. This translates into CASSYGFRGGYTF.

This clone was observed a handful of times. The chain carries TRBV3-1 (or the pseudogene TRBV3-2) and TRBJ2-7, with a tentative D call TRBD2 (7 bases). V lost 1 base and J lost 0, with 10 bases in between. This CDR3 is built from 15 residues. The germline V gene encodes CDR1 LGHDT and CDR2 YNNKEL (reference sequence). CDR3 in amino acids: CASSQGRGGSYEQYF. CDR3 nucleotide sequence: TGTGCCAGCAGCCAAGGGAGGGGGGGCTCCTACGAGCAGTACTTC.

This chain joins TRBV5-5 and TRBJ1-3, with a possible D match to TRBD1 (6 bases). The length of the CDR3 is 15 residues. The germline gives CDR1 SGHKS, CDR2 YYEKEE (reference sequence). V lost 3 bases and J lost 0, with 10 bases in between. DNA for the CDR3: TGTGCCAGCAGCTCCAGGGGTCTCTCTGGAAACACCATATATTTT. The encoded protein is CASSSRGLSGNTIYF.

This chain uses TRBV7-9 with TRBJ2-1, with D unresolved. V shed 1 base and J shed 5 bases, with 18 bases lying between them. CDR3 length: 17 amino acids. The germline CDR1 and CDR2 sequences are SEHNR and FQNEAQ (reference sequence). CDR3 sequence reads: CASSLVPERYRDNEQFF. CDR3 nucleotides: TGTGCCAGCAGCTTAGTTCCGGAGAGGTACCGAGACAATGAGCAGTTCTTC.